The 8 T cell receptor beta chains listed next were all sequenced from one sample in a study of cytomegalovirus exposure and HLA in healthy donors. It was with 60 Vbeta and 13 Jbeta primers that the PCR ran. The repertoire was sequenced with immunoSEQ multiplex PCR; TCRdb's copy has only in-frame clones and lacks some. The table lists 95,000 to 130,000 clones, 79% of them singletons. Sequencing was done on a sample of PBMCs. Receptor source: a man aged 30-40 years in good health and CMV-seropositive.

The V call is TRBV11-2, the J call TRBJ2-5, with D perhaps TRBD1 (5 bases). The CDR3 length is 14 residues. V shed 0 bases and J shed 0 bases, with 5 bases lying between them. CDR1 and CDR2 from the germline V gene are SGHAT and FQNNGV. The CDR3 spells CASSLEDNQETQYF. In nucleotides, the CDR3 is TGTGCCAGCAGCTTAGAGGACAACCAAGAGACCCAGTACTTC.

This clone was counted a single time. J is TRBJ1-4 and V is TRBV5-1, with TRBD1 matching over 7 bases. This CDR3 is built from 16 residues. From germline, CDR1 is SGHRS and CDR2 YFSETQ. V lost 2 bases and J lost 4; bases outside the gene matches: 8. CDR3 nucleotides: TGCGCCAGCAGCTTACCTACAGGGGATAGTAATGAAAAACTGTTTTTT. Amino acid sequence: CASSLPTGDSNEKLFF.

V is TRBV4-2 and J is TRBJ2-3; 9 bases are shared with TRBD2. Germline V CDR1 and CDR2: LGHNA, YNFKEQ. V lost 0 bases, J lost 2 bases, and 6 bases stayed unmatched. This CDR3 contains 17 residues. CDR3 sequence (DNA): TGTGCCAGCAGCCAAGAAGTAGCGGGGGCCTTCACAGATACGCAGTATTTT. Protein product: CASSQEVAGAFTDTQYF.

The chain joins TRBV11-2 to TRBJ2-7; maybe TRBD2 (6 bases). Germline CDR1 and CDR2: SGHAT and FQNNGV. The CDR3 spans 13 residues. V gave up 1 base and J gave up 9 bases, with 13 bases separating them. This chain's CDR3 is CASSLVRGVGQYF. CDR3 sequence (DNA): TGTGCCAGCAGCTTAGTGCGGGGCGTCGGGCAGTACTTC.

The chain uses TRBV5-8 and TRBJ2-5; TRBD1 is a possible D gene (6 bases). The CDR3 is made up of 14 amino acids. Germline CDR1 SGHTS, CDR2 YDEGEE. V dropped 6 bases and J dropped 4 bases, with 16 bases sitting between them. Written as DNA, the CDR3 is TGTGCCAGCAACAGGGTAGGGCGCCGAGAGACCCAGTACTTC. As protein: CASNRVGRRETQYF.

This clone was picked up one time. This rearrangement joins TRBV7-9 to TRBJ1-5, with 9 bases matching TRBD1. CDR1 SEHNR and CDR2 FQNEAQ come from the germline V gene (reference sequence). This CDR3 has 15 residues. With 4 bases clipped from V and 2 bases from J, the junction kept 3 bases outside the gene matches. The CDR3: CASSSTGGGNQPQHF. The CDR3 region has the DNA TGTGCCAGCAGCTCCACAGGGGGCGGCAATCAGCCCCAGCATTTT.

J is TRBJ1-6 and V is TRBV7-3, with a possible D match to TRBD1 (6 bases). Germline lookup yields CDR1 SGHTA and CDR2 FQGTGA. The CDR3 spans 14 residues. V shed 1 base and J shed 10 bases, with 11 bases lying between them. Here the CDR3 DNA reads TGTGCCAGCAGCTTAATCAGGGGCGGATCACCCCTCCACTTT. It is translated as CASSLIRGGSPLHF. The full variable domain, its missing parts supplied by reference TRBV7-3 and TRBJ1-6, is GAGVSQTPSNKVTEKGKYVELRCDPISGHTALYWYRQSLGQGPEFLIYFQGTGAADDSGLPNDRFFAVRPEGSVSTLKIQRTERGDSAVYLCASSLIRGGSPLHFGNGTRLTVT.

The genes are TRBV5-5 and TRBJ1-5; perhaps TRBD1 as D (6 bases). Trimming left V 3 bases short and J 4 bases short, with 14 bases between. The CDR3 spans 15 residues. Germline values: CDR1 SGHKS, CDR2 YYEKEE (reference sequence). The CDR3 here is CASSSRGLGNQPQHF. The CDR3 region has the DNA TGTGCCAGCAGCTCGCGGGGGCTGGGGAATCAGCCCCAGCATTTT. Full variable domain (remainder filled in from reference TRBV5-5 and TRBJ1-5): DAGVTQSPTHLIKTRGQQVTLRCSPISGHKSVSWYQQVLGQGPQFIFQYYEKEERGRGNFPDRFSARQFPNYSSELNVNALLLGDSALYLCASSSRGLGNQPQHFGDGTRLSIL.